This T cell receptor (beta chain) was documented in a study of blood T cell repertoires in COVID-19. Across the whole study: Sample material is recorded as cDNA or gDNA derived from T cells, B-cell-depleted T cells, or PBMCs.

The CDR3 is made up of 13 amino acids. After removal of 7 bases from V and 0 bases from J, the junction contained 4 bases not matched to a gene. Germline V gene sequence: CDR1 SGHRS, CDR2 YFSETQ. Original analysis: How many nucleated cells were present was estimated from reference gene primer amplification. The protocol was immunoSEQ multiplex PCR, while the TCRdb copy is restricted to in-frame clones and leaves out a portion. V and J calls and clone size are those listed in that table; D and trimming were worked out from the DNA. This sample has tens of thousands of clones; 88% occur once, and the top ten carry 20% to 25%.

The rearrangement joins TRBV5-1 to TRBJ2-7; 7 bases are a match to TRBD1. Sequencing was carried out using peripheral blood. The TCR was taken from a woman aged 45-59 years with active or convalescent COVID-19. This CDR3 is CASHRDSSYEQYF. The CDR3 bases are TGCGCCAGCCACCGGGACAGCTCCTACGAGCAGTACTTC. The full variable domain, in which reference TRBV5-1 and TRBJ2-7 provide the parts outside the CDR3, is KAGVTQTPRYLIKTRGQQVTLSCSPISGHRSVSWYQQTPGQGLQFLFEYFSETQRNKGNFPGRFSGRQFSNSRSEMNVSTLELGDSALYLCASHRDSSYEQYFGPGTRLTVT.